The 28 T cell receptor beta chains presented below share a single source sample, sequenced in a study of PD-1 blockade in classical Hodgkin lymphoma. Relapse was seen in all patients after autologous stem cell transplantation, and brentuximab vedotin exposure was variable. Magnetic negative selection of thawed PBMCs was the method by which CD4+ T cells were purified. Measured with immunoSEQ multiplex PCR; TCRdb has only the in-frame clones, and not every one. The sample carries about 35,000 clones, around 90% recorded once. Specimen: CD4+ T cells from blood, collected at baseline. The receptors come from a human donor with classical Hodgkin lymphoma.

This clone showed up just once. The V and J genes are TRBV28 and TRBJ2-7, with D possibly being TRBD2 (6 bases). V lost 7 bases to trimming and J lost 2 bases, with 21 bases between them. Germline CDR1 reads MDHEN; CDR2 reads SYDVKM. This CDR3 spans 16 amino acids. CDR3 nucleotide sequence: TGTGCCAGCAAACGGGGAGGAGGAGGAGTTACCTACGAGCAGTACTTC. Its translation: CASKRGGGGVTYEQYF.

The chain carries TRBV5-6 and TRBJ1-4; no clear D gene. This CDR3 is 15 amino acids long. V gave up 4 bases and J gave up 4 bases, with 14 bases separating them. Germline lookup yields CDR1 SGHDT and CDR2 YYEEEE. The CDR3, as DNA: TGTGCCAGCAGCCTAGGGCCAGGTGGTAATGAAAAACTGTTTTTT. Its translation: CASSLGPGGNEKLFF. The full variable domain, rest sourced from reference TRBV5-6 and TRBJ1-4, is DAGVTQSPTHLIKTRGQQVTLRCSPKSGHDTVSWYQQALGQGPQFIFQYYEEEERQRGNFPDRFSGHQFPNYSSELNVNALLLGDSALYLCASSLGPGGNEKLFFGSGTQLSVL.

The chain has TRBV5-5 and TRBJ2-7; weak D call: TRBD2 (6 bases). The CDR3 has 14 amino acids. Germline CDR1 reads SGHKS; CDR2 reads YYEKEE (reference sequence). The V end was cut by 5 bases, the J end by 3 bases, with 15 bases between. The CDR3 bases are TGTGCCAGCAGTCTGGACGGGGGAGACTACGAGCAGTACTTC. Translating gives CASSLDGGDYEQYF.

This clone showed up just once. This chain joins TRBV6-1 and TRBJ2-3, with D possibly TRBD1 on 5 matching bases. The CDR3 has 18 residues. The germline V gene encodes CDR1 MNHNS and CDR2 SASEGT. The V and J ends lost 0 bases and 0 bases respectively, with 16 bases between them. CDR3 in DNA: TGTGCCAGCAGTGAAGCGCCATTCTATGGGGCTAGCACAGATACGCAGTATTTT. Translation: CASSEAPFYGASTDTQYF.

This sequence joins TRBV9 and TRBJ2-7; TRBD1 or TRBD2 may be the D gene (5 bases each). CDR3 length: 15 residues. The germline gives CDR1 SGDLS, CDR2 YYNGEE. V dropped 0 bases and J dropped 3 bases, with 13 bases sitting between them. For the CDR3, the DNA is TGTGCCAGCAGCGTAGCCCATGGGACCGACTACGAGCAGTACTTC. Its protein product is CASSVAHGTDYEQYF.

The chain uses TRBV10-1 and TRBJ2-4; 11 nucleotides line up with TRBD2. The CDR3 spans 18 residues. V shed 0 bases, J shed 0 bases, and the junction held 4 bases outside the gene matches. CDR1 WNHNN and CDR2 SYGVQD come from the germline V gene (reference sequence). CDR3 in DNA: TGCGCCAGCAGTGAGTCAGGACTAGCGGGTCTAGCCAAAAACATTCAGTACTTC. Protein: CASSESGLAGLAKNIQYF.

The sample holds one count of this clone. The chain combines TRBV7-9 with TRBJ2-7; D is possibly TRBD1 (5 bases). The germline V gene has CDR1 SEHNR and CDR2 FQNEAQ (reference sequence). The CDR3 spans 14 residues. V lost 7 bases to trimming and J lost 3 bases, with 16 bases between them. CDR3 coding DNA: TGTGCCAGCACCTTCCACCACGACAGCTACGAGCAGTACTTC. Translation gives CASTFHHDSYEQYF.

The V call is TRBV6-1, the J call TRBJ2-7, with 7 bases matching TRBD1. CDR3 length: 15 residues. V shed 5 bases, J shed 3 bases, and the junction held 10 bases outside the gene matches. Per germline, CDR1 MNHNS and CDR2 SASEGT. The CDR3 nucleotides read TGTGCCAGCAGTTTCGCACCGGGACAGAGCTACGAGCAGTACTTC. Protein: CASSFAPGQSYEQYF.

V is TRBV28 and J is TRBJ2-7; D perhaps matches TRBD1 (5 bases). V lost 3 bases to trimming and J lost 0 bases, with 12 bases between them. Germline V gene sequence: CDR1 MDHEN, CDR2 SYDVKM. This CDR3 region has 15 residues. This chain's CDR3 is CASSFAGISSYEQYF. CDR3 nucleotide sequence: TGTGCCAGCAGTTTCGCAGGGATTAGCTCCTACGAGCAGTACTTC.

V is TRBV27 and J is TRBJ1-2; perhaps TRBD1 as D (5 bases). V shed 8 bases and J shed 6 bases, with 16 bases lying between them. Germline CDR1 MNHEY, CDR2 SMNVEV (reference sequence). CDR3 length: 13 residues. The DNA of the CDR3 is TGTGCCAGCTCTGGGGCAGGGAAGGATGGCTACACCTTC. The encoded protein is CASSGAGKDGYTF.

The genes are TRBV19 and TRBJ2-3, with 14 nucleotides matching TRBD2. The CDR3 runs 16 residues. J lost 4 bases, V lost 5 bases, and 5 bases had no gene match. The V gene's germline CDR1 is LNHDA and CDR2 SQIVND (reference sequence). CDR3 region: CASSPRLAGGPDTQYF. The CDR3 nucleotides are TGTGCCAGTAGTCCTCGACTAGCGGGAGGGCCAGATACGCAGTATTTT.

The chain recombines TRBV25-1 with TRBJ2-1; D is perhaps TRBD1 (5 bases). Germline V gene data show CDR1 as MGHDK and CDR2 as SYGVNS. This CDR3 comprises 13 residues. Trimming took 10 bases from V and 5 from J, leaving 15 bases between them. The CDR3 sequence is CATTTVSNNEQFF. In DNA, the CDR3 is TGTGCCACCACGACAGTTTCGAACAATGAGCAGTTCTTC.

V and J are TRBV28 and TRBJ1-1, with 10 bases matching TRBD1. The CDR3 runs 20 residues. Per the germline V gene, CDR1 is MDHEN and CDR2 is SYDVKM. J lost 2 bases, V lost 4 bases, and 19 bases had no gene match. As DNA, the CDR3 is TGTGCCAGCAGTTATCCCGGGACAGGGGTCTTGAGGGCTGATAACACTGAAGCTTTCTTT. Its translation: CASSYPGTGVLRADNTEAFF.

The chain is built from TRBV4-1 and TRBJ1-1, with 7 bases lining up with TRBD1. The junction had 9 bases not matched to a gene; V was cut back by 2 bases and J by 9 bases. This CDR3 region has 14 residues. CDR1 MGHRA and CDR2 YSYEKL come from the germline V gene. This CDR3 reads CASSQHDRVPQAFF. The CDR3 DNA is TGCGCCAGCAGCCAACACGACAGGGTGCCTCAAGCTTTCTTT.

This chain links TRBV28 with TRBJ1-1; D is possibly TRBD1 (5 bases). Per the germline V gene, CDR1 is MDHEN and CDR2 is SYDVKM. Between the trimmed V and J ends, which lost 0 bases and 4 bases, there was a span of 12 bases. There are 15 residues in the CDR3. Here the CDR3 reads CASSLWDGGVTEAFF. In nucleotides, the CDR3 is TGTGCCAGCAGTTTATGGGACGGGGGAGTCACTGAAGCTTTCTTT.

V and J are TRBV29-1 and TRBJ2-7; TRBD2 matches at 13 bases. The CDR3 runs to 14 residues. V lost 6 bases and J lost 6; bases outside the gene matches: 8. Germline V gene data show CDR1 as SQVTM and CDR2 as ANQGSEA. The CDR3 is CSVAGLAGFSEQYF. The CDR3 nucleotides are TGCAGCGTAGCGGGACTAGCGGGATTCTCCGAGCAGTACTTC.

The chain couples TRBV27 to TRBJ1-1; a weak D match, TRBD1 (5 bases). The CDR3 consists of 16 residues. V was shortened by 6 bases and J by 2 bases, with 19 bases between the two germline ends. Germline V gene data show CDR1 as MNHEY and CDR2 as SMNVEV (reference sequence). The CDR3 spells CASSRYGTDINTEAFF. The CDR3 nucleotides read TGTGCCAGCAGCCGGTATGGGACTGATATCAACACTGAAGCTTTCTTT.

The chain carries TRBV7-9 and TRBJ2-5, with TRBD1 matching over 12 bases. CDR3 length equals 18 residues. Germline V lookup: CDR1 SEHNR, CDR2 FQNEAQ (reference sequence). After removal of 2 bases from V and 4 bases from J, the junction contained 11 bases not matched to a gene. The CDR3 region has the DNA TGTGCCAGCAGCTTAACGAGAAGGGGACAGGGGGCAGGAGAGACCCAGTACTTC. Protein: CASSLTRRGQGAGETQYF. Using reference TRBV7-9 and TRBJ2-5 for the parts outside the CDR3, the full variable domain is DTGVSQNPRHKITKRGQNVTFRCDPISEHNRLYWYRQTLGQGPEFLTYFQNEAQLEKSRLLSDRFSAERPKGSFSTLEIQRTEQGDSAMYLCASSLTRRGQGAGETQYFGPGTRLLVL.

This clone was seen a few times. This sequence joins TRBV5-1 and TRBJ1-5; unclear D gene. The CDR3 is 13 residues long. Trimming pared 2 bases from V and 4 bases from J, leaving 7 bases between. Germline-derived CDR1 and CDR2 are SGHRS and YFSETQ. For the CDR3, the DNA is TGCGCCAGCAGCTTCGATGGGAATCAGCCCCAGCATTTT. As protein: CASSFDGNQPQHF.

This chain links TRBV6-1 with TRBJ1-4; D not resolved. Trimming removed 2 bases at V and 7 bases at J, with 14 bases between. The germline V gene encodes CDR1 MNHNS and CDR2 SASEGT. The CDR3 covers 15 residues. CDR3 amino acids: CASSEQSGDGEKLFF. In DNA form, the CDR3 reads TGTGCCAGCAGTGAACAGTCAGGTGATGGTGAAAAACTGTTTTTT.

The chain has TRBV5-6 and TRBJ2-7; 8 bases agree with TRBD1. This CDR3 region has 15 residues. Germline CDR1 is SGHDT and CDR2 is YYEEEE. The V gene end was trimmed by 4 bases and the J gene end by 0 bases; junction bases not matched to a gene: 6. This CDR3 reads CASSRRTGTSYEQYF. The CDR3 DNA sequence: TGTGCCAGCAGCCGACGGACAGGGACCTCCTACGAGCAGTACTTC.

V and J are TRBV11-2 and TRBJ2-7; 11 bases line up with TRBD2. In germline, CDR1 is SGHAT, CDR2 FQNNGV. After removal of 6 bases from V and 4 bases from J, the junction contained 2 bases not matched to a gene. CDR3 length equals 13 residues. The CDR3 sequence is CASRTSGIYEQYF. CDR3 DNA sequence: TGTGCCAGCAGGACTAGCGGGATTTACGAGCAGTACTTC.

This chain links TRBV2 with TRBJ2-4, with TRBD2 matching over 11 bases. Germline CDR1 and CDR2: SNHLY and FYNNEI. Losses at the gene ends were 5 bases for V and 3 bases for J; bases not matched to a gene: 9. The CDR3 is made up of 17 amino acids. The CDR3 region has the DNA TGTGCCAGCAGTTCGGGACTAGCGGTAGATTTCAAAAACATTCAGTACTTC. Translated: CASSSGLAVDFKNIQYF. The complete variable domain, with remaining parts taken from reference TRBV2 and TRBJ2-4, reads EPEVTQTPSHQVTQMGQEVILRCVPISNHLYFYWYRQILGQKVEFLVSFYNNEISEKSEIFDDQFSVERPDGSNFTLKIRSTKLEDSAMYFCASSSGLAVDFKNIQYFGAGTRLSVL.

The CDR3 protein is CASSLGQIYNEKLFF. The CDR3 DNA sequence: TGTGCCAGCAGCTTAGGCCAGATATATAATGAAAAACTGTTTTTT. This chain connects TRBV11-2 to TRBJ1-4, with unresolved D. The V gene's germline CDR1 is SGHAT and CDR2 FQNNGV. The V end lost 1 base, the J end lost 4 bases, and 10 bases lay between the germline ends. The CDR3 has 15 amino acids.

The CDR3 DNA is TGCGCCAGCAGCTTGGAAGAGACCCAGTACTTC. This gives the protein CASSLEETQYF. The rearrangement links TRBV5-1 to TRBJ2-5, with D unresolved. CDR1 SGHRS and CDR2 YFSETQ come from the germline V gene. The CDR3 is made up of 11 amino acids. Trimming stripped 0 bases from V and 3 bases from J, with 0 bases between.

This clone appeared once. The chain links TRBV5-1 to TRBJ2-3, with D possibly TRBD1 on 5 matching bases. Germline lookup yields CDR1 SGHRS and CDR2 YFSETQ. The CDR3 has 14 amino acids. V was shortened by 4 bases and J by 10 bases, with 19 bases between the two germline ends. The CDR3 DNA follows: TGCGCCAGCAGCCGAACCGCAGGGTTCATACCGCAGTATTTT. As protein: CASSRTAGFIPQYF.

V usage is TRBV10-3 and J usage is TRBJ2-3; tentative D call: TRBD1 (6 bases). Germline-derived CDR1 and CDR2 are ENHRY and SYGVKD. CDR3 length equals 14 residues. V was trimmed by 3 bases and J by 3 bases, leaving 10 bases between them. The CDR3 protein is CAISEWQGTDTQYF. CDR3 sequence (DNA): TGTGCCATCAGTGAATGGCAGGGGACAGATACGCAGTATTTT.

The chain is built from TRBV10-2 and TRBJ2-7, with D maybe TRBD1 (5 bases). CDR1 WSHSY and CDR2 SAAADI come from the germline V gene. V lost 6 bases to trimming and J lost 2 bases, with 11 bases between them. This CDR3 region has 13 residues. The CDR3 region is CASRFTGTYEQYF. The CDR3 nucleotides read TGCGCCAGCAGGTTCACAGGAACCTACGAGCAGTACTTC.